These 2 T cell receptor beta chains were all obtained from the same sample, sequenced in a study of blood T cell repertoires in COVID-19 (dated by TCRdb to about 2020). The library was generated by the immunoSEQ multiplex PCR assay. TCRdb holds this immuneACCESS table with in-frame rearrangements only. Some clones are missing; in checked studies, unresolved V genes explain under half, and the rest has no known cause. Here the sample has hundreds of thousands of clones; around 92% occur a single time. More than 1% of the sample rests with the top ten. Material: peripheral blood. These receptors were obtained from a man between 35 and 55 years old with acute or convalescent COVID-19.

The rearrangement uses TRBV6-5 and TRBJ1-2; perhaps TRBD1 as D (5 bases). CDR1 and CDR2 from the germline V gene are MNHEY and SVGAGI. The CDR3 totals 12 residues. Deletions cut 7 bases from V and 8 bases from J, with 14 bases between. The CDR3 DNA reads as TGTGCCAGCACCACCAGGGCGGGGGGCTACACCTTC. It specifies CASTTRAGGYTF.

The chain links TRBV7-3 to TRBJ2-7; D call uncertain. The CDR3 covers 10 residues. Germline V gene lookup returns CDR1 SGHTA and CDR2 FQGTGA. V was trimmed by 11 bases and J by 6 bases, leaving 11 bases between them. The CDR3 loop is CAGPPSEQYF. Here the CDR3 DNA reads TGTGCCGGGCCGCCCTCCGAGCAGTACTTC.